This entry features one T cell receptor beta chain sequence. Its target is unknown. The data were obtained in a study of T-cell memory formation after mild COVID-19. Study observations and caveats: Pre-infection memory contained some responding clones, which suggested that cross-reactive memory had joined.

CDR3 size: 14 residues. Trimming left V 2 bases short and J 6 bases short, with 12 bases between. The germline gives CDR1 MNHEY, CDR2 SVGAGI. Using its own MiXCR run on the 5' RACE reads, TCRdb lists one record per CDR3 protein. The sample holds 190,000 or so distinct CDR3 sequences, 20% to 25% seen once. This clonotype originated in an adult woman who had mild COVID-19 (a few samples of this study predate the infection). Cell type and time point are not known. The specimen was PBMCs or a T cell subset sorted from them (not recorded which). The rearrangement joins TRBV6-5 to TRBJ2-3; no clear D gene. In DNA form, the CDR3 reads TGTGCCAGCAGTTACGTGCAGCCTCCCGATACGCAGTATTTT. Amino acid sequence: CASSYVQPPDTQYF.